The source of this TCR beta chain is a study of blood T cell repertoires in COVID-19. As for the study in general: Acute and convalescent COVID-19 samples came from the United States, Italy and Spain. The analysed material was cDNA or gDNA that came from T cells, B-cell-depleted T cells, or PBMCs.

Authors' methods: Scientists estimated how many nucleated cells there were by amplifying reference gene primers. Assay used: immunoSEQ multiplex PCR; TCRdb lists only in-frame clones, some missing. The V and J calls and the clone size are those of that table, but D and trimming were determined from the DNA. The sample has fewer than 250,000 clones, about four fifths seen once. With V trimmed by 8 bases and J by 4 bases, 5 bases remained unmatched. This CDR3 has 14 amino acids. Germline CDR1 MNHEY, CDR2 SVGAGI. This sequence was found in a woman aged 70-85 years with acute or convalescent COVID-19. Material: peripheral blood. This chain links TRBV6-5 with TRBJ2-3; 11 positions agree with TRBD2. This CDR3 is CASLASGGSDTQYF. The CDR3 nucleotides are TGTGCCAGCCTGGCTAGCGGGGGGTCAGATACGCAGTATTTT.